The 15 T cell receptor beta chains below come from one sample, sequenced in a study of cytomegalovirus exposure and HLA in healthy donors. The PCR ran on 60 Vbeta and 13 Jbeta primers. Only in-frame clones appear in the TCRdb table, and some are missing; sequencing was by immunoSEQ multiplex PCR. The sample lists 150,000 to 200,000 clones, around 83% seen once, with under 6.5% in the top ten. Source material: PBMCs. All receptors derive from a middle-aged man in good health and CMV-seropositive.

This clone was recorded once. The chain couples TRBV30 to TRBJ2-3; tentatively, D is TRBD1 (6 bases). The germline V gene has CDR1 GTSNPN and CDR2 SVGIG (reference sequence). V was cut by 5 bases and J by 1 base, with 7 bases left in between. This CDR3 region has 12 residues. CDR3 sequence reads: CAWGQRTDTQYF. Here the CDR3 DNA reads TGTGCCTGGGGACAGCGCACAGATACGCAGTATTTT.

This clone came up a few times. In DNA, the CDR3 is TGTGCCAGCTCCGGGTCGGATGGCTACACCTTC. The encoded protein is CASSGSDGYTF. The chain couples TRBV9 to TRBJ1-2; no clear D. The V gene's germline CDR1 is SGDLS and CDR2 YYNGEE. Trimming removed 7 bases from V and 6 bases from J, with 10 bases in between. The CDR3 has 11 residues.

This clone appeared once. The chain links TRBV11-2 to TRBJ2-7, with 13 bases lining up with TRBD2. The germline V gene encodes CDR1 SGHAT and CDR2 FQNNGV. The CDR3 runs 17 residues. V gave up 4 bases and J gave up 0 bases; unmatched junction bases: 6. CDR3 region: CASSYGTSGISSYEQYV. CDR3 nucleotide sequence: TGTGCCAGCAGCTACGGGACTAGCGGGATTTCCTCCTACGAGCAGTACGTC.

CDR3: CASSRQDEETQYF. The CDR3 DNA sequence: TGTGCCAGCAGCCGACAGGACGAAGAGACCCAGTACTTC. This chain uses TRBV5-4 with TRBJ2-5, with a weak D call TRBD1 (6 bases). This CDR3 region has 13 residues. V was pared by 4 bases and J by 3 bases, with 10 bases between. Looked up from germline, CDR1 is SGHNT and CDR2 is YYREEE (reference sequence). The full variable domain, completed using reference TRBV5-4 and TRBJ2-5, is ETGVTQSPTHLIKTRGQQVTLRCSSQSGHNTVSWYQQALGQGPQFIFQYYREEENGRGNFPPRFSGLQFPNYSSELNVNALELDDSALYLCASSRQDEETQYFGPGTRLLVL.

The CDR3 bases are TGTGCCAGTAGTATAGTCCCTACGACAGGGGGGAACACTGAAGCTTTCTTT. Protein product: CASSIVPTTGGNTEAFF. The chain carries TRBV19 and TRBJ1-1; the match to TRBD1 covers 9 bases. Germline values: CDR1 LNHDA, CDR2 SQIVND (reference sequence). CDR3 length equals 17 residues. Trimming took 1 base from V and 1 from J; bases not matched to a gene: 7.

This chain links TRBV10-2 with TRBJ2-2; no clear D. CDR3 length: 16 residues. Germline CDR1 reads WSHSY; CDR2 reads SAAADI. V gave up 3 bases and J gave up 5 bases, with 16 bases separating them. Here the CDR3 reads CASSDEVLDSTGELFF. The DNA for the CDR3 is TGCGCCAGCAGTGATGAGGTCCTGGATTCTACCGGGGAGCTGTTTTTT.

This clone was seen once. The chain uses TRBV19 and TRBJ2-4; 7 bases agree with TRBD2. Germline loops: CDR1 LNHDA, CDR2 SQIVND (reference sequence). The CDR3 has 17 amino acids. The V and J ends lost 5 bases and 2 bases, in that order; junction bases with no gene match: 12. CDR3 coding DNA: TGTGCCAGTAGTCAAACGGGACTACACAGGTCCAAAAACATTCAGTACTTC. Encoded protein: CASSQTGLHRSKNIQYF.

V and J are TRBV10-3 and TRBJ1-2; 8 nucleotides match TRBD1. After removal of 10 bases from V and 2 bases from J, the junction contained 18 bases not matched to a gene. The CDR3 covers 17 residues. Germline CDR1 and CDR2: ENHRY and SYGVKD. The CDR3 coding sequence is TGTGCCAACATAGGGTGGACAGGGAGCTTTGAAAACTATGGCTACACCTTC. Amino acids: CANIGWTGSFENYGYTF.

CDR3 amino acids: CASSSRDGGNYGYTF. In DNA, the CDR3 is TGTGCCAGCAGCTCCAGAGACGGGGGTAACTATGGCTACACCTTC. This chain uses TRBV11-2 with TRBJ1-2; a possible D gene is TRBD1 (5 bases). The CDR3 is made up of 15 amino acids. Germline CDR1 SGHAT, CDR2 FQNNGV. Trimming shortened V by 4 bases and J by 1 base, and 13 bases separated the two germline ends.

The chain is built from TRBV29-1 and TRBJ2-2, with 8 nucleotides matching TRBD1. The CDR3 extends over 13 amino acids. Germline V lookup: CDR1 SQVTM, CDR2 ANQGSEA. The ends lost 4 bases at V and 5 bases at J; junction bases unmatched: 3. DNA for the CDR3: TGCAGCGTTGTAAGGACAGGGACCGGGGAGCTGTTTTTT. Protein sequence: CSVVRTGTGELFF.

The V and J genes are TRBV6-5 and TRBJ2-3; 10 bases agree with TRBD2. The germline gives CDR1 MNHEY, CDR2 SVGAGI. Germline trimming cut 6 bases from V and 3 bases from J; bases unmatched to any gene: 6. The CDR3 has 15 amino acids. DNA for the CDR3: TGTGCCAGCAGCCGAGCGGGGGGGTGGACAGATACGCAGTATTTT. Its protein product is CASSRAGGWTDTQYF.

As to this clone: The sample holds other DNA sequences that translate to the same CDR3. The gene calls are TRBV6-5 and TRBJ2-7, with TRBD1 as a possible D gene (6 bases). The CDR3 totals 14 residues. Germline V gene data show CDR1 as MNHEY and CDR2 as SVGAGI. CDR3 nucleotide sequence: TGTGCCAGCAGTTACGGAGAGACAGGCTACGAGCAATACGTC. This encodes CASSYGETGYEQYV.

The V gene is TRBV5-1, the J gene TRBJ2-2; 9 bases agree with TRBD2. The V and J ends lost 4 bases and 1 base, in that order; junction bases with no gene match: 2. Germline V gene data show CDR1 as SGHRS and CDR2 as YFSETQ. The length of the CDR3 is 15 residues. The CDR3, as DNA: TGCGCCAGCAGCCCACTAGCGGGGAACACCGGGGAGCTGTTTTTT. Amino acid sequence: CASSPLAGNTGELFF.

The chain uses TRBV11-2 and TRBJ2-6; 11 nucleotides agree with TRBD1. CDR1 and CDR2 from the germline V gene are SGHAT and FQNNGV. Trimming removed 5 bases from V and 4 bases from J; junction bases left unmatched: 13. This CDR3 contains 19 residues. CDR3 amino acids: CASSANYGQGAQGANVLTF. CDR3 DNA sequence: TGTGCCAGCAGCGCCAACTACGGACAGGGGGCGCAAGGGGCCAACGTCCTGACTTTC.

The genes are TRBV11-2 and TRBJ2-3; D is possibly TRBD2 (6 bases). The CDR3 consists of 13 residues. V was clipped by 1 base and J by 6 bases, with 8 bases between them. Germline V lookup: CDR1 SGHAT, CDR2 FQNNGV. The CDR3 sequence: CASSLGAGDTQYF. The CDR3 nucleotides are TGTGCCAGCAGCTTAGGTGCGGGGGATACGCAGTATTTT.